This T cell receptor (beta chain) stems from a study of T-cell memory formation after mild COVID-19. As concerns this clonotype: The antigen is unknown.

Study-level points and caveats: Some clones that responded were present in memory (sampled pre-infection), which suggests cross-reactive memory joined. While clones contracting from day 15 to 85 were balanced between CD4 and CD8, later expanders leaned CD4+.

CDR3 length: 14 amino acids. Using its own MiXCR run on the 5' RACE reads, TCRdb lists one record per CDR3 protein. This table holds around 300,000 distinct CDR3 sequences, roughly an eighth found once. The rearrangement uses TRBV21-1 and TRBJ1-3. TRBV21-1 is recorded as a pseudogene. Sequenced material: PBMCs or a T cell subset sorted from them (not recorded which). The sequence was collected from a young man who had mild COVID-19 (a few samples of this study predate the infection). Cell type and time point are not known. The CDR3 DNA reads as TGTGCCAGCAGCAGCGGCTTCTCTGGAAACACCATATATTTT. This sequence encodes CASSSGFSGNTIYF.